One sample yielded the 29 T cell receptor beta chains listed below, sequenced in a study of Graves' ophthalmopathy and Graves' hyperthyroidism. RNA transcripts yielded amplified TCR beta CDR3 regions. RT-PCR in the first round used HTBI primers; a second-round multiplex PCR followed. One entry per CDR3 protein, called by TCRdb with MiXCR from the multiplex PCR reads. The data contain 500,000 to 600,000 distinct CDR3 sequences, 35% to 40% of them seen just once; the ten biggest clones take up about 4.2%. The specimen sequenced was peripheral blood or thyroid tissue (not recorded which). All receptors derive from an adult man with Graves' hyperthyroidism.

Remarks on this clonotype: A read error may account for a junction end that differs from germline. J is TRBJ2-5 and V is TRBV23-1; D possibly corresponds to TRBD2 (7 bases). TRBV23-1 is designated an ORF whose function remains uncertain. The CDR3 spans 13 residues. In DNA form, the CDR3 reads TGTGCCAGCAGTCGGGGGGCCAGGGAGACCCAGTACTTC. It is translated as CASSRGARETQYF.

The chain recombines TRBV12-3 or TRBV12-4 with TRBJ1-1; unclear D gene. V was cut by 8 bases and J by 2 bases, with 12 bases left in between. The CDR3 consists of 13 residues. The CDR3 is CASDGPGNTEAFF. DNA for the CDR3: TGTGCCAGCGATGGCCCCGGAAACACTGAAGCTTTCTTT.

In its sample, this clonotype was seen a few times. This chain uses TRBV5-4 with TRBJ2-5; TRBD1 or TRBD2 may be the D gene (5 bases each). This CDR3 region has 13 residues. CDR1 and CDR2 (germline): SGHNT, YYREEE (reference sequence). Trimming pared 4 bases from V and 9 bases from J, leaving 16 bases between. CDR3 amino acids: CASSPRGERPQYF. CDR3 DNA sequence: TGTGCCAGCAGCCCGAGAGGGGAGAGACCCCAGTACTTC.

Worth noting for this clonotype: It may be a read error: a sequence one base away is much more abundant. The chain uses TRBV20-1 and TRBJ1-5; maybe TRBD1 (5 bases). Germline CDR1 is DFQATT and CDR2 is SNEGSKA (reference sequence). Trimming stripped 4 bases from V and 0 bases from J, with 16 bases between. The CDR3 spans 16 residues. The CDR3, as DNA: TGCAGTGCTAACGGGGCACCAAGTTCTAGCAATCAGCCCCAGCATTTT. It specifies CSANGAPSSSNQPQHF.

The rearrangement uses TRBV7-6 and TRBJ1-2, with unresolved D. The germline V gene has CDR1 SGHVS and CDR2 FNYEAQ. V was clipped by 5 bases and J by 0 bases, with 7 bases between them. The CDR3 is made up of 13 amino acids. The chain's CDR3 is CASSKRANYGYTF. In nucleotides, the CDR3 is TGTGCCAGCAGCAAACGGGCTAACTATGGCTACACCTTC.

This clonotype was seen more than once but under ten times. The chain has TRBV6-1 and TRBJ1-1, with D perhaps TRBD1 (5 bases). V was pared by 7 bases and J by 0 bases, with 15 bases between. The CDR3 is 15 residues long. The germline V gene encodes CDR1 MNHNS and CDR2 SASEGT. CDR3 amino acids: CASTLGEIMNTEAFF. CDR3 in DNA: TGTGCCAGCACCCTAGGGGAAATTATGAACACTGAAGCTTTCTTT.

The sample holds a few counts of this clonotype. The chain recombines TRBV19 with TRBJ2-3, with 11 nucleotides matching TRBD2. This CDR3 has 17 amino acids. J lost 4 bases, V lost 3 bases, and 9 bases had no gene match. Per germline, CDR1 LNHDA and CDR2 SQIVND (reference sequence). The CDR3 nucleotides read TGTGCCAGTAGTATCATCTTACTAGCGGGAGAGGCAGATACGCAGTATTTT. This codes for CASSIILLAGEADTQYF. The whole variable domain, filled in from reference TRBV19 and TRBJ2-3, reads DGGITQSPKYLFRKEGQNVTLSCEQNLNHDAMYWYRQDPGQGLRLIYYSQIVNDFQKGDIAEGYSVSREKKESFPLTVTSAQKNPTAFYLCASSIILLAGEADTQYFGPGTRLTVL.

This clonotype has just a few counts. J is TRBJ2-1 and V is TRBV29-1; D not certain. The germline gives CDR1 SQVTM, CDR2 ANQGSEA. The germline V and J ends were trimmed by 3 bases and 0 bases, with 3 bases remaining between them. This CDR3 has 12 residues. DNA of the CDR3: TGCAGCGTTGACACCTCCTACAATGAGCAGTTCTTC. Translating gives CSVDTSYNEQFF.

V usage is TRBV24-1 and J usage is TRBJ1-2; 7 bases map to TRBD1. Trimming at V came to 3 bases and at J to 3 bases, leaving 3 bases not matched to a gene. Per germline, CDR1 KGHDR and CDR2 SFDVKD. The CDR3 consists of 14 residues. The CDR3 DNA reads TGTGCCACCAGTGATGTGACAGGGTACTATGGCTACACCTTC. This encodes CATSDVTGYYGYTF.

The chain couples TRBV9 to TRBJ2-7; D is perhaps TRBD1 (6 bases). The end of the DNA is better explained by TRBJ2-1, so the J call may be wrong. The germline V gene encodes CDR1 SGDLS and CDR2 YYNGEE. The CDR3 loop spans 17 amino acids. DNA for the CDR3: TGTGCCAGCAGCGTAGCCAGGGACAACCTCTCCTACAATGAGCAGTTCTTC. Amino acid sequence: CASSVARDNLSYNEQFF.

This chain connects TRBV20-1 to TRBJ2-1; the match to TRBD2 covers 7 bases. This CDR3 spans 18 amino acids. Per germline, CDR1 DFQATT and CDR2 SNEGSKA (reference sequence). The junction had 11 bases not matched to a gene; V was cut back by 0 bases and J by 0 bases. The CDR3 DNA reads TGCAGTGCTAGAGATAGGTCCAGCGGGGTAAGCTCCTACAATGAGCAGTTCTTC. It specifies CSARDRSSGVSSYNEQFF.

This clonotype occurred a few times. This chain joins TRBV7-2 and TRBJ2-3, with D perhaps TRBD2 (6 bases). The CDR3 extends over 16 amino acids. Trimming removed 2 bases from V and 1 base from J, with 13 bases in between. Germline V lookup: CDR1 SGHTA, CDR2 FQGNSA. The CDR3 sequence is CASSLSPASGTDTQYF. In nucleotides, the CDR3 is TGTGCCAGCAGCTTAAGTCCGGCTAGCGGCACAGATACGCAGTATTTT.

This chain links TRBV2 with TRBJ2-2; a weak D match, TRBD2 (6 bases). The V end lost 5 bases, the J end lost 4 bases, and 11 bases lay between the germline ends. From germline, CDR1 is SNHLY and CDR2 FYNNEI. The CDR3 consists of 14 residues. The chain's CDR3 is CASSYGEATGELFF. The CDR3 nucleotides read TGTGCCAGCAGTTACGGGGAGGCCACCGGGGAGCTGTTTTTT.

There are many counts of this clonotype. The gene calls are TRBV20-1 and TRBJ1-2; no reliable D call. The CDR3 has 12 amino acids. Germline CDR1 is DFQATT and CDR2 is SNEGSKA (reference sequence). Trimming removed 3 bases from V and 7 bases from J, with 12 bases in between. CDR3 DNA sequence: TGCAGTGCTAGGAATGACGTCGTTGGCTACACCTTC. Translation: CSARNDVVGYTF.

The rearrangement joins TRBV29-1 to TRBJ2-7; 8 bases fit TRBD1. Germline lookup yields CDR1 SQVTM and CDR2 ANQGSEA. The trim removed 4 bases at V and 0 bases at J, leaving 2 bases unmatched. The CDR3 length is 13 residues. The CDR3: CSVVGQGSYEQYF. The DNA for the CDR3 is TGCAGCGTTGTAGGACAGGGCTCCTACGAGCAGTACTTC.

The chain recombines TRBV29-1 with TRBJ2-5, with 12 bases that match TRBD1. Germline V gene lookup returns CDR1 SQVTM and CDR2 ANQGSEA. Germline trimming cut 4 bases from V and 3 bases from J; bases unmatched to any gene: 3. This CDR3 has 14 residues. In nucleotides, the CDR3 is TGCAGCGTTGGGGGGACAGGGGGCAAAGAGACCCAGTACTTC. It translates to CSVGGTGGKETQYF.

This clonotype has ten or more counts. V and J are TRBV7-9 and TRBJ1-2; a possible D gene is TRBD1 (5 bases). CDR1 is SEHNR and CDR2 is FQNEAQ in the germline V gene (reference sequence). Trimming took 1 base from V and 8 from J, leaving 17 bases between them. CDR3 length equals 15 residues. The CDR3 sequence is CASSLGPSAGHGYTF. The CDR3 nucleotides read TGTGCCAGCAGCTTAGGGCCTTCGGCGGGGCACGGCTACACCTTC.

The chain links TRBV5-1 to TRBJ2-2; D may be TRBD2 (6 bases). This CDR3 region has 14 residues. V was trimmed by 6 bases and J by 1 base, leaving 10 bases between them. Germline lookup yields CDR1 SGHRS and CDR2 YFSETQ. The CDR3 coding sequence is TGCGCCAGCAATCGGGACTTGAACACCGGGGAGCTGTTTTTT. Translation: CASNRDLNTGELFF.

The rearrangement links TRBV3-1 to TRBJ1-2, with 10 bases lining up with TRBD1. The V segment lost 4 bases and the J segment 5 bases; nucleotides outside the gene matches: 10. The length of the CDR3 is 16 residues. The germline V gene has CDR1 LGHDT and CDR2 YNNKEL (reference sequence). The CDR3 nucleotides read TGTGCCAGCAGCCGATGGGGGGACAGGGGCGGATATGGCTACACCTTC. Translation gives CASSRWGDRGGYGYTF.

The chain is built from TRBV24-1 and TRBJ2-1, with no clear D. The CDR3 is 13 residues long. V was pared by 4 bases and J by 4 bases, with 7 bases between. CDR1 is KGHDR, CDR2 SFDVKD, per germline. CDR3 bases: TGTGCCACCAGTGAGGGTAGATACAATGAGCAGTTCTTC. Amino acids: CATSEGRYNEQFF.

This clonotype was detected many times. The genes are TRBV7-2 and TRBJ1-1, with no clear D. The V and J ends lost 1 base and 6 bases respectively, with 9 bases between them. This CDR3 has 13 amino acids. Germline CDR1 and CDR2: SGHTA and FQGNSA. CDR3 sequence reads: CASSLDGWAEAFF. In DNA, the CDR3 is TGTGCCAGCAGCTTAGACGGTTGGGCTGAAGCTTTCTTT.

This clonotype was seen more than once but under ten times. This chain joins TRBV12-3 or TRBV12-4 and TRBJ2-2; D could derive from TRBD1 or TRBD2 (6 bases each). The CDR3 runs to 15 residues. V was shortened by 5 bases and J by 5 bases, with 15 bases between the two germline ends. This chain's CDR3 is CASSGWGAGTGELFF. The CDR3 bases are TGTGCCAGCAGTGGGTGGGGGGCTGGGACCGGGGAGCTGTTTTTT.

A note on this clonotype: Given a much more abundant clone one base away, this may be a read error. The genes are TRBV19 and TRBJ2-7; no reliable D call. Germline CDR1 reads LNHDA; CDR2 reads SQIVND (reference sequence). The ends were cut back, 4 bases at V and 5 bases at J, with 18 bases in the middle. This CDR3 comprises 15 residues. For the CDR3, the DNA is TGTGCCAGTAGTACACTTCTGGGCCTGGGCGACGAGCAGTACTTC. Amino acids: CASSTLLGLGDEQYF.

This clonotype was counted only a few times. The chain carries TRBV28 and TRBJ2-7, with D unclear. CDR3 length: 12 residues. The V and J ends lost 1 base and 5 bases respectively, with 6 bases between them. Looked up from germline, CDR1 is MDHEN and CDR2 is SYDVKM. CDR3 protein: CASSLSPDEQYF. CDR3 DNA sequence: TGTGCCAGCAGTTTATCCCCAGACGAGCAGTACTTC. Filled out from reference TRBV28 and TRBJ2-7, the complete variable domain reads DVKVTQSSRYLVKRTGEKVFLECVQDMDHENMFWYRQDPGLGLRLIYFSYDVKMKEKGDIPEGYSVSREKKERFSLILESASTNQTSMYLCASSLSPDEQYFGPGTRLTVT.

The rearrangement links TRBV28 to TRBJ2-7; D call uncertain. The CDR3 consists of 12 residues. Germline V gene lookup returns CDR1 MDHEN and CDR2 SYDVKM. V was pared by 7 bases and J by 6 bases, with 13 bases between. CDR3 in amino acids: CASTDQVGEQYF. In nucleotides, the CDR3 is TGTGCCAGCACCGACCAGGTGGGCGAGCAGTACTTC.

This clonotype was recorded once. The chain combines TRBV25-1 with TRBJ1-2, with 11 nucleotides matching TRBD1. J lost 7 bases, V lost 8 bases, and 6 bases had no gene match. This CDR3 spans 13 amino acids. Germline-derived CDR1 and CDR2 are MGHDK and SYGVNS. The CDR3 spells CASSGQGARGYTF. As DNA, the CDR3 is TGTGCCAGCTCAGGACAGGGGGCGCGTGGCTACACCTTC.

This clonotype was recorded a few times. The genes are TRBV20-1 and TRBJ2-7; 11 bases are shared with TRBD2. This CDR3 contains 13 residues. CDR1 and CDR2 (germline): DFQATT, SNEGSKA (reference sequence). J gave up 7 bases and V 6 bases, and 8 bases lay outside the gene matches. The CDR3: CSAPLAGGREQYF. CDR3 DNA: TGCAGTGCCCCCCTAGCGGGAGGTCGTGAGCAGTACTTC.

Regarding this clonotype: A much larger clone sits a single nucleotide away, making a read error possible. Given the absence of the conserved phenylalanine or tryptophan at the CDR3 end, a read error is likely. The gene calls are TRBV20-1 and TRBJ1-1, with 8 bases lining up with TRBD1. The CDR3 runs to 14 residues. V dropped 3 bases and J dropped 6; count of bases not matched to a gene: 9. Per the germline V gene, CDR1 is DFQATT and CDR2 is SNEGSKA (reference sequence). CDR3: CSARDRERGPEAFL. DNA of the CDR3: TGCAGTGCTAGGGACAGGGAAAGGGGGCCTGAAGCTTTCCTT.

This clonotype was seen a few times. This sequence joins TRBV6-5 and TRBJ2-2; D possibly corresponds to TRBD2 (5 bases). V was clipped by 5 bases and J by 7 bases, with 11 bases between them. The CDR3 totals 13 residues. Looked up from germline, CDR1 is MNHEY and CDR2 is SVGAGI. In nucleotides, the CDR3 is TGTGCCAGCAGTGGCACTAGTAGCGGGGAGCTGTTTTTT. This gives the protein CASSGTSSGELFF.